Listed here are 12 T cell receptor beta chains from one sample, sequenced in a study of sequential checkpoint blockade in melanoma. Assay: immunoSEQ multiplex PCR; the TCRdb copy retains only in-frame clones and omits some. Of about 9,600 clones in the sample, less than 25% were seen once. Treatment indicated: randomized to nivolumab then ipilimumab (arm A) or the reverse (arm B). Sequenced here: tumor tissue (inferred from file names), sampled from a patient given nivolumab and ipilimumab in sequence. These receptors were collected from a human donor with melanoma.

The sample holds a few counts of this clone. The chain recombines TRBV6-8 with TRBJ2-4; either TRBD1 or TRBD2 may supply D (5 bases each). There are 18 residues in the CDR3. Between the trimmed V and J ends, which lost 4 bases and 0 bases, there was a span of 19 bases. CDR1 and CDR2 (germline): MNHGY, SAAAGT. Here the CDR3 reads CASSSFGGRQLAKNIQYF. CDR3 DNA: TGTGCCAGCAGTTCCTTTGGGGGAAGACAACTAGCCAAAAACATTCAGTACTTC.

This clone was found many times. V is TRBV30 and J is TRBJ1-1, with 8 bases identical to TRBD1. Germline lookup yields CDR1 GTSNPN and CDR2 SVGIG (reference sequence). The CDR3 extends over 12 amino acids. The J segment lost 4 bases and the V segment lost 5 bases, leaving 3 bases of the junction unmatched. CDR3 sequence (DNA): TGTGCCTGGGTTGACAGGGGCACTGAAGCTTTCTTT. Amino acids: CAWVDRGTEAFF.

The chain has TRBV5-1 and TRBJ2-5; D not resolved. CDR1 and CDR2 (germline): SGHRS, YFSETQ. Trimming removed 4 bases at V and 5 bases at J, with 18 bases between. CDR3 length: 15 residues. CDR3 coding DNA: TGCGCCAGCAGCCTCCTTGGTGGAGAGGTGGAGACCCAGTACTTC. This codes for CASSLLGGEVETQYF.

V gene TRBV18 combines with J gene TRBJ1-5; 10 bases map to TRBD1. Germline V gives CDR1 KGHSH, CDR2 LQKENI. The CDR3 extends over 16 amino acids. The J segment lost 2 bases and the V segment lost 2 bases, leaving 3 bases of the junction unmatched. The CDR3 here is CASSPSGTGGNQPQHF. The CDR3 bases are TGTGCCAGCTCACCATCGGGGACAGGGGGCAATCAGCCCCAGCATTTT.

This clone qualifies as medium-sized. J is TRBJ1-2 and V is TRBV29-1; D is unclear. The V end lost 6 bases, the J end lost 6 bases, and 8 bases lay between the germline ends. The CDR3 loop spans 10 amino acids. CDR1 is SQVTM, CDR2 ANQGSEA, per germline. CDR3 DNA: TGCAGCGTGGAACAGAATGGCTACACCTTC. It is translated as CSVEQNGYTF.

A few counts support this clone. The CDR3 DNA reads as TGTGCCAGCAGCTCGGAGGGGCGATGGGGGGACACCGGGGAGCTGTTTTTT. This sequence encodes CASSSEGRWGDTGELFF. The V call is TRBV11-3, the J call TRBJ2-2; TRBD2 is a possible D gene (6 bases). Germline CDR1 SGHNT, CDR2 YENEEA. Trimming removed 4 bases at V and 3 bases at J, with 18 bases between. This CDR3 region has 17 residues.

This clone was found many times. The CDR3 nucleotides read TGTGCCAGCAGCCCAGACAGGGCGATCTCTGGAAACACCATATATTTT. This encodes CASSPDRAISGNTIYF. The chain links TRBV9 to TRBJ1-3; 7 nucleotides agree with TRBD1. Germline V gene lookup returns CDR1 SGDLS and CDR2 YYNGEE. V lost 4 bases, J lost 0 bases, and 7 bases stayed unmatched. This CDR3 has 16 residues.

The gene calls are TRBV5-1 and TRBJ2-7; TRBD2 matches at 11 bases. Germline V gives CDR1 SGHRS, CDR2 YFSETQ. The CDR3 contains 14 residues. Unmatched junction bases numbered 5, after V lost 4 bases and J lost 5 bases. This chain's CDR3 is CASSISGRVDEQYF. CDR3 nucleotides: TGCGCCAGCAGCATTAGCGGGAGGGTCGACGAGCAGTACTTC.

CDR3 nucleotide sequence: TGTGCCACTTCGGCTAGCGGGATAAACACCGGGGAGCTGTTTTTT. Its translation: CATSASGINTGELFF. The J gene is TRBJ2-2, the V gene TRBV19, with 9 nucleotides matching TRBD2. This CDR3 is built from 15 residues. V shed 10 bases, J shed 2 bases, and the junction held 8 bases outside the gene matches. Germline V gene data show CDR1 as LNHDA and CDR2 as SQIVND (reference sequence).

The V gene is TRBV5-1, the J gene TRBJ1-3; no clear D. V was pared by 0 bases and J by 0 bases, with 7 bases between. CDR1 SGHRS and CDR2 YFSETQ come from the germline V gene. This CDR3 spans 15 amino acids. The CDR3 region has the DNA TGCGCCAGCAGCTTGGGCAGGAGCTCTGGAAACACCATATATTTT. This codes for CASSLGRSSGNTIYF.

This rearrangement joins TRBV29-1 to TRBJ2-1; 9 bases agree with TRBD2. CDR3 size: 19 residues. Losses at the gene ends were 2 bases for V and 0 bases for J; bases not matched to a gene: 14. CDR1 is SQVTM and CDR2 is ANQGSEA in the germline V gene. DNA for the CDR3: TGCAGCGTTGAATCGATTAGCGGGAGTCGGGGGAGCTCCTACAATGAGCAGTTCTTC. Protein: CSVESISGSRGSSYNEQFF.

This clone was detected ten times or more. The rearrangement uses TRBV6-8 and TRBJ1-5; D uncertain. This CDR3 is 14 amino acids long. Trimming left V 5 bases short and J 0 bases short, with 8 bases between. Germline CDR1 is MNHGY and CDR2 is SAAAGT. DNA of the CDR3: TGTGCCAGCAGTACGGACTTTAGCAATCAGCCCCAGCATTTT. Translated, it gives CASSTDFSNQPQHF.